These 17 T cell receptor beta chains were all obtained from the same sample, sequenced in a study of cytomegalovirus exposure and HLA in healthy donors. The PCR contained 60 Vbeta and 13 Jbeta primers. Here immunoSEQ multiplex PCR was the method, and the copy in TCRdb shows in-frame clones only, minus some. The sample contains 150,000 to 250,000 clones, around 80% of which appear only once. Sequenced sample: PBMCs. The receptors stem from a man in his thirties or forties in good health and CMV-seronegative.

The chain carries TRBV7-6 and TRBJ2-1, with 7 positions matching TRBD2. The V gene's germline CDR1 is SGHVS and CDR2 FNYEAQ. V was pared by 1 base and J by 6 bases, with 9 bases of the junction left unmatched. The CDR3 is 16 amino acids. CDR3 sequence: CASSLGDSGFRNEQFF. The CDR3 bases are TGTGCCAGCAGCTTAGGTGATAGCGGGTTCCGCAATGAGCAGTTCTTC.

The chain carries TRBV27 and TRBJ2-6, with D possibly TRBD2 on 5 matching bases. This CDR3 has 15 amino acids. The V gene's germline CDR1 is MNHEY and CDR2 SMNVEV (reference sequence). Between the trimmed V and J ends, which lost 6 bases and 0 bases, there was a span of 9 bases. The CDR3 loop reads CASRLGSSGANVLTF. CDR3 nucleotides: TGTGCCAGCAGACTGGGGAGCTCTGGGGCCAACGTCCTGACTTTC.

V is TRBV9 and J is TRBJ1-3; weak D call: TRBD1 (5 bases). The V end was cut by 4 bases, the J end by 4 bases, with 18 bases between. The CDR3 contains 16 residues. The germline gives CDR1 SGDLS, CDR2 YYNGEE. CDR3 protein: CASSYGGGFAGNTIYF. The CDR3 region has the DNA TGTGCCAGCAGCTACGGGGGAGGGTTCGCAGGAAACACCATATATTTT.

The chain carries TRBV30 and TRBJ1-4; 7 nucleotides match TRBD1. The CDR3 is made up of 12 amino acids. V lost 8 bases, J lost 0 bases, and 0 bases stayed unmatched. Germline assignment: CDR1 GTSNPN and CDR2 SVGIG (reference sequence). CDR3 nucleotide sequence: TGTGCCGGGACAGCAACTAATGAAAAACTGTTTTTT. It encodes CAGTATNEKLFF.

J is TRBJ2-7 and V is TRBV11-1, with TRBD1 as a possible D gene (5 bases). Trimming shortened V by 4 bases and J by 0 bases, and 10 bases separated the two germline ends. The CDR3 has 14 residues. Germline V lookup: CDR1 SGHAT, CDR2 FQDESV (reference sequence). The CDR3 is CASSSRQSSYEQYF. CDR3 sequence (DNA): TGTGCCAGCAGCTCCAGACAGAGCTCCTACGAGCAGTACTTC.

The chain has TRBV27 and TRBJ2-7; D may be TRBD1 (5 bases). The CDR3 runs to 14 residues. Germline V gene sequence: CDR1 MNHEY, CDR2 SMNVEV (reference sequence). V lost 3 bases to trimming and J lost 3 bases, with 12 bases between them. CDR3 in amino acids: CASSLQGLSYEQYF. As DNA, the CDR3 is TGTGCCAGCAGTTTGCAGGGTTTAAGCTACGAGCAGTACTTC.

V usage is TRBV4-1 and J usage is TRBJ2-1; 8 bases are shared with TRBD2. Looked up from germline, CDR1 is MGHRA and CDR2 is YSYEKL. V shed 0 bases and J 0 bases; nucleotides not matched to a gene: 1. The CDR3 consists of 16 residues. The CDR3 nucleotides are TGCGCCAGCAGCCAAGAGAGCGGGAGCTCCTACAATGAGCAGTTCTTC. The encoded protein is CASSQESGSSYNEQFF.

The chain is built from TRBV28 and TRBJ2-7, with TRBD1 as a possible D gene (6 bases). There are 16 residues in the CDR3. Germline CDR1 reads MDHEN; CDR2 reads SYDVKM. Trimming shortened V by 6 bases and J by 0 bases, and 18 bases separated the two germline ends. CDR3 in amino acids: CASREQTGLSSYEQYF. The CDR3 coding sequence is TGTGCCAGCAGAGAGCAGACAGGCCTCAGCTCCTACGAGCAGTACTTC. Full variable domain (missing parts from reference TRBV28 and TRBJ2-7): DVKVTQSSRYLVKRTGEKVFLECVQDMDHENMFWYRQDPGLGLRLIYFSYDVKMKEKGDIPEGYSVSREKKERFSLILESASTNQTSMYLCASREQTGLSSYEQYFGPGTRLTVT.

The chain joins TRBV5-8 to TRBJ1-1; 8 nucleotides agree with TRBD1. Germline lookup yields CDR1 SGHTS and CDR2 YDEGEE. The CDR3 length is 14 residues. Germline trimming cut 5 bases from V and 1 base from J; bases unmatched to any gene: 4. The CDR3 sequence is CASSHRGRNTEAFF. The CDR3 coding sequence is TGTGCCAGCAGTCACAGGGGGAGGAACACTGAAGCTTTCTTT. The full variable domain, rest sourced from reference TRBV5-8 and TRBJ1-1, is EAGVTQSPTHLIKTRGQQATLRCSPISGHTSVYWYQQALGLGLQFLLWYDEGEERNRGNFPPRFSGRQFPNYSSELNVNALELEDSALYLCASSHRGRNTEAFFGQGTRLTVV.

J is TRBJ1-2 and V is TRBV18; 9 positions agree with TRBD1. This CDR3 contains 15 residues. After removal of 2 bases from V and 0 bases from J, the junction contained 1 base not matched to a gene. In germline, CDR1 is KGHSH, CDR2 LQKENI. CDR3 nucleotides: TGTGCCAGCTCACCAGGACAGGGGCCTAACTATGGCTACACCTTC. Translated: CASSPGQGPNYGYTF.

The genes are TRBV6-1 and TRBJ1-5; D is perhaps TRBD1 (6 bases). Trimming shortened V by 3 bases and J by 4 bases, and 13 bases separated the two germline ends. CDR3 length equals 15 residues. CDR1 and CDR2 from the germline V gene are MNHNS and SASEGT. CDR3 bases: TGTGCCAGCAGTGATAACAGGGCCTCAAATCAGCCCCAGCATTTT. It yields the protein CASSDNRASNQPQHF.

The chain couples TRBV2 to TRBJ1-5; 9 nucleotides line up with TRBD1. Germline V gene sequence: CDR1 SNHLY, CDR2 FYNNEI. V was pared by 6 bases and J by 4 bases, with 4 bases of the junction left unmatched. The CDR3 loop spans 14 amino acids. The CDR3 sequence: CASRAGTGNQPQHF. In nucleotides, the CDR3 is TGTGCCAGCAGGGCAGGGACAGGGAATCAGCCCCAGCATTTT.

CDR3 nucleotides: TGTGCCATCAGTGAGTCACGTTTGCGGGAGGGAAGTGGCGAGCAGTACTTC. It specifies CAISESRLREGSGEQYF. The J gene is TRBJ2-7, the V gene TRBV10-3, with 9 bases aligning to TRBD2. The V and J ends lost 0 bases and 6 bases, in that order; junction bases with no gene match: 12. CDR1 is ENHRY and CDR2 is SYGVKD in the germline V gene. The CDR3 has 17 residues.

This sequence joins TRBV2 and TRBJ2-7; 14 nucleotides align to TRBD2. Germline values: CDR1 SNHLY, CDR2 FYNNEI. The CDR3 totals 15 residues. V trimming: 8 bases; J trimming: 3 bases; junction bases outside the gene matches: 6. Written as DNA, the CDR3 is TGTGCCAGCGCTGACGGGACTAGCGGGAGCTACGAGCAGTACTTC. Translation: CASADGTSGSYEQYF. The variable domain in full, with the rest retrieved from reference TRBV2 and TRBJ2-7, is EPEVTQTPSHQVTQMGQEVILRCVPISNHLYFYWYRQILGQKVEFLVSFYNNEISEKSEIFDDQFSVERPDGSNFTLKIRSTKLEDSAMYFCASADGTSGSYEQYFGPGTRLTVT.

The rearrangement uses TRBV5-1 and TRBJ2-1; D possibly corresponds to TRBD1 (6 bases). The CDR3 contains 13 residues. Trimming pared 4 bases from V and 6 bases from J, leaving 11 bases between. Germline V CDR1 and CDR2: SGHRS, YFSETQ. CDR3 coding DNA: TGCGCCAGCAGCCTAACAGGGTCCAATGAGCAGTTCTTC. Translated, it gives CASSLTGSNEQFF.

The chain has TRBV9 and TRBJ2-1, with TRBD1 identical over 11 bases. Germline V CDR1 and CDR2: SGDLS, YYNGEE. Trimming at V came to 4 bases and at J to 4 bases, leaving 4 bases not matched to a gene. The CDR3 contains 15 residues. For the CDR3, the DNA is TGTGCCAGCAGCTCGGGACAGGGGGTTTACAATGAGCAGTTCTTC. It yields the protein CASSSGQGVYNEQFF.

The CDR3 sequence: CASSLKGVAASYEQYF. The DNA of the CDR3 is TGTGCCAGCAGCTTAAAGGGGGTGGCGGCTTCCTACGAGCAGTACTTC. The chain carries TRBV7-9 and TRBJ2-7, with D perhaps TRBD1 (6 bases). Trimming removed 2 bases from V and 1 base from J, with 15 bases in between. This CDR3 comprises 16 residues. Per germline, CDR1 SEHNR and CDR2 FQNEAQ (reference sequence).